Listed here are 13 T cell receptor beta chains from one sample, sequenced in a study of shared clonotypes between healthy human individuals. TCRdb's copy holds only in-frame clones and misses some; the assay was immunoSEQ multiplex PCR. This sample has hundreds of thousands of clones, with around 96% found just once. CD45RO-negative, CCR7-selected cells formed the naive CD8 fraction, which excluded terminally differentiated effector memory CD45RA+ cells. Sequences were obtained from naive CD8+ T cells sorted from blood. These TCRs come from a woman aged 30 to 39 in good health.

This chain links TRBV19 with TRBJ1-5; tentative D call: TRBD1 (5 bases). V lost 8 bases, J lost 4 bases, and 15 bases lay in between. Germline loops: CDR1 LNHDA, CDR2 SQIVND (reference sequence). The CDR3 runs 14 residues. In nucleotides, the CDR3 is TGTGCCAGTTCTCCGGGACTGGGGAATCAGCCCCAGCATTTT. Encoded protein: CASSPGLGNQPQHF.

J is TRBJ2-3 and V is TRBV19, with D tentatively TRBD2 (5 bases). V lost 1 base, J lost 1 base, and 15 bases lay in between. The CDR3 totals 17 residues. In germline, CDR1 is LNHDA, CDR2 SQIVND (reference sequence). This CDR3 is CASSIASSGWGTDTQYF. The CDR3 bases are TGTGCCAGTAGTATAGCCTCGTCGGGATGGGGCACAGATACGCAGTATTTT.

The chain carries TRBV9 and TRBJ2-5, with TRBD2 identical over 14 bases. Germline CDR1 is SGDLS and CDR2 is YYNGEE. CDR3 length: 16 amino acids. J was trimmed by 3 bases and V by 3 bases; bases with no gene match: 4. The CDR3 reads CASSAPGLAGEETQYF. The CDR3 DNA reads TGTGCCAGCAGCGCCCCGGGACTAGCGGGAGAAGAGACCCAGTACTTC.

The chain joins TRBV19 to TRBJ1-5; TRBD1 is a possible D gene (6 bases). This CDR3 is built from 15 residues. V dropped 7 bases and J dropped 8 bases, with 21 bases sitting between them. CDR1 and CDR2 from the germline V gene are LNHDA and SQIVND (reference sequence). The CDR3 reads CASTGVLGLGEPQHF. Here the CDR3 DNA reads TGTGCCAGTACAGGGGTGTTGGGTCTCGGAGAGCCCCAGCATTTT.

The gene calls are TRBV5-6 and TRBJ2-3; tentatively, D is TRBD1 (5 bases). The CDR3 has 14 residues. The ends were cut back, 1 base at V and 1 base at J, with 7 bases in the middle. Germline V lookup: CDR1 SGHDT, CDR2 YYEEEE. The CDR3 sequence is CASSLQGRTDTQYF. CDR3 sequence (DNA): TGTGCCAGCAGCTTGCAGGGCCGCACAGATACGCAGTATTTT.

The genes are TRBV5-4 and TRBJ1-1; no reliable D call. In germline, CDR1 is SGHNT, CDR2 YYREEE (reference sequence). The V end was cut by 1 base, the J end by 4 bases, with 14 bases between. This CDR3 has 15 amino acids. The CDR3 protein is CASSLNTASGTEAFF. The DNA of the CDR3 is TGTGCCAGCAGCTTGAACACAGCCTCGGGCACTGAAGCTTTCTTT.

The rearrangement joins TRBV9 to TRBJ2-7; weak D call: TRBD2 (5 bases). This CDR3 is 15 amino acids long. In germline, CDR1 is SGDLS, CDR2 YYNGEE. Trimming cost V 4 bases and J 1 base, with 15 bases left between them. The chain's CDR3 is CASSPARGVSYEQYF. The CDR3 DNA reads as TGTGCCAGCAGCCCGGCACGGGGAGTTTCCTACGAGCAGTACTTC.

The CDR3: CASSISRSPGSYEQYF. CDR3 bases: TGTGCCAGTAGTATTAGTCGGTCTCCGGGTTCCTACGAGCAGTACTTC. The V and J genes are TRBV19 and TRBJ2-7; D call uncertain. V gave up 3 bases and J gave up 1 base, with 16 bases separating them. The CDR3 consists of 16 residues. Germline V CDR1 and CDR2: LNHDA, SQIVND (reference sequence).

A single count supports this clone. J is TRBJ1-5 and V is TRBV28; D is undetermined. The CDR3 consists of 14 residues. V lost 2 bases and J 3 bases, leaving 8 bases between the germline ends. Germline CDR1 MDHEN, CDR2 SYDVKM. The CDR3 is CASSLPQLNQPQHF. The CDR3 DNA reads TGTGCCAGCAGTTTACCGCAGCTCAATCAGCCCCAGCATTTT.

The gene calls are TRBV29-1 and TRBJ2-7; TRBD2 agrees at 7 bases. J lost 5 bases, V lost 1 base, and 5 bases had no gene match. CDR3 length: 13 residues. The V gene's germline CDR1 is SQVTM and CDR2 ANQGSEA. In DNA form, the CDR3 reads TGCAGCGTTGAAGCGGGGGGTTTAGACGAGCAGTACTTC. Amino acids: CSVEAGGLDEQYF.

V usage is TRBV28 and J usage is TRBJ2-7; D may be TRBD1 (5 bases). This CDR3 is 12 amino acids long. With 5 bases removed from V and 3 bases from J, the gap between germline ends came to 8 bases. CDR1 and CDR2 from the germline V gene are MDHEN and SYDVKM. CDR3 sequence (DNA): TGTGCCAGCAGTAGGGGCAGCTACGAGCAGTACTTC. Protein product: CASSRGSYEQYF.

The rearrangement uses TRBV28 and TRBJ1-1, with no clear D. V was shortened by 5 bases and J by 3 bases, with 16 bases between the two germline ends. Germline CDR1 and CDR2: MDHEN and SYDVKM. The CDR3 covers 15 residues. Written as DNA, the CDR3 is TGTGCCAGCAGTGACATCGTGGTTTTGGACACTGAAGCTTTCTTT. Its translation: CASSDIVVLDTEAFF.

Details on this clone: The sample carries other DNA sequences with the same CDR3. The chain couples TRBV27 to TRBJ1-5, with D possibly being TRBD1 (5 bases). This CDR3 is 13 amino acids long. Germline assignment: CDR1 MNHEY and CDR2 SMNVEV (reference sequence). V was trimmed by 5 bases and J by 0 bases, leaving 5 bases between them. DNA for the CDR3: TGTGCCAGCAGTGACAGTAGCAATCAGCCCCAGCATTTT. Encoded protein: CASSDSSNQPQHF.